The present T cell receptor (beta chain) was sequenced within a study of cytomegalovirus exposure and HLA in healthy donors. The wider study: An analysis done earlier identified about 100 million unique TCR beta sequences from around 180 million T cells.

Whole-study results and caveats: CMV antigen specificity was confirmed in vitro for a few CMV-associated chains. Later analysis identified a missense DCLRE1C variant that was linked to TCR beta V- and J-gene trimming. Accurate HLA-A and HLA-B prediction from TCR beta sequences was reported for most subjects.

Regarding this clone: Its specificity is not known.

It was with 60 Vbeta and 13 Jbeta primers that the PCR ran. TCRdb keeps only in-frame clones here, not all; method: immunoSEQ multiplex PCR. The sample holds more than 200,000 clones, roughly 87% seen once. Material: PBMCs. The clonotype originates from a man aged 35-49 years in good health and CMV-seropositive.

The CDR3 coding sequence is TGTGCCAGCAGCGTAGCCGGAATTAGCGGGATGGGGTCCCAAGAGACCCAGTACTTC. This codes for CASSVAGISGMGSQETQYF. The rearrangement uses TRBV9 and TRBJ2-5; 8 bases are shared with TRBD2. V lost 0 bases and J lost 1; bases outside the gene matches: 14. CDR1 and CDR2 (germline): SGDLS, YYNGEE. This CDR3 is 19 amino acids long. The full variable domain, with the rest looked up from reference TRBV9 and TRBJ2-5, is DSGVTQTPKHLITATGQRVTLRCSPRSGDLSVYWYQQSLDQGLQFLIQYYNGEERAKGNILERFSAQQFPDLHSELNLSSLELGDSALYFCASSVAGISGMGSQETQYFGPGTRLLVL.